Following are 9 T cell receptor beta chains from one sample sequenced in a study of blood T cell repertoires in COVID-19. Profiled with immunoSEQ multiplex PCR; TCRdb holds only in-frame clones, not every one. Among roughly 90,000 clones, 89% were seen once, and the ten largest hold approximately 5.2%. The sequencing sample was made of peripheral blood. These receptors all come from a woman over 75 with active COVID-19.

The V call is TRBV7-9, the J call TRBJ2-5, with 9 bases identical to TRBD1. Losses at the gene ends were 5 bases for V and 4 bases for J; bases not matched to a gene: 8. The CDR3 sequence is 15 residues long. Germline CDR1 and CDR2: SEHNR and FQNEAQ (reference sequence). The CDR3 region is CASSRQGDHRETQYF. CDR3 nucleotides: TGTGCCAGCAGCCGACAGGGGGATCATCGAGAGACCCAGTACTTC.

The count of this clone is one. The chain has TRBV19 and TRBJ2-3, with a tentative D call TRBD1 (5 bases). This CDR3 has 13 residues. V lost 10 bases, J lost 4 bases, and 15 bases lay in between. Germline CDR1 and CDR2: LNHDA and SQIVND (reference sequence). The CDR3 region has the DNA TGTGCCACCAGGGTCACACAGGCAGATACGCAGTATTTT. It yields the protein CATRVTQADTQYF.

CDR3 DNA: TGTGCCAGCAGCCAGGCGGGACCTTACGAGCAGTACTTC. This codes for CASSQAGPYEQYF. The chain has TRBV6-2 or TRBV6-3 and TRBJ2-7; tentatively, D is TRBD2 (6 bases). The CDR3 runs to 13 residues. Trimming took 6 bases from V and 4 from J, leaving 13 bases between them. Looked up from germline, CDR1 is MNHEY and CDR2 is SVGEGT.

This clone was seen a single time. Here the CDR3 reads CASSSERTSLRDTQYF. The DNA of the CDR3 is TGTGCCAGCAGCTCAGAGAGGACTAGCCTAAGGGATACGCAGTATTTT. The rearrangement joins TRBV7-2 to TRBJ2-3, with 8 positions matching TRBD2. V was pared by 4 bases and J by 6 bases, with 12 bases of the junction left unmatched. Germline values: CDR1 SGHTA, CDR2 FQGNSA. This CDR3 region has 16 residues.

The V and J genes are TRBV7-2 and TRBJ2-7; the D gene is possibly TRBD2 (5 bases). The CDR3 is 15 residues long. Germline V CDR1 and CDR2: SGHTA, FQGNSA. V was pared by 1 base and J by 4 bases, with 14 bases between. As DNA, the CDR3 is TGTGCCAGCAGCTTAGGTTCTGGGAGAGTGTACGAGCAGTACTTC. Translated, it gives CASSLGSGRVYEQYF. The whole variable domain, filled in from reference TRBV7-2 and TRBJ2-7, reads GAGVSQSPSNKVTEKGKDVELRCDPISGHTALYWYRQSLGQGLEFLIYFQGNSAPDKSGLPSDRFSAERTGGSVSTLTIQRTQQEDSAVYLCASSLGSGRVYEQYFGPGTRLTVT.

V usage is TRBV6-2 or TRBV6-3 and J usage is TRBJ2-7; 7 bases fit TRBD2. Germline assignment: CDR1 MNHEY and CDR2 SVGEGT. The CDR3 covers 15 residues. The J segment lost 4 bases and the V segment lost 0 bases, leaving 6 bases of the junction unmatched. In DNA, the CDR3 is TGTGCCAGCAGTTACTCGACAGCGGGAACATACGAGCAGTACTTC. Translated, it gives CASSYSTAGTYEQYF.

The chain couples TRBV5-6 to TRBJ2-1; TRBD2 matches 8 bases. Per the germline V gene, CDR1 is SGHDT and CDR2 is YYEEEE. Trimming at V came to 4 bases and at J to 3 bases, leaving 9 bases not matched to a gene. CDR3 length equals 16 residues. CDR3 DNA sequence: TGTGCCAGCAGCCTAGGACCGGGAGGGGTCTACAATGAGCAGTTCTTC. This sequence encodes CASSLGPGGVYNEQFF.

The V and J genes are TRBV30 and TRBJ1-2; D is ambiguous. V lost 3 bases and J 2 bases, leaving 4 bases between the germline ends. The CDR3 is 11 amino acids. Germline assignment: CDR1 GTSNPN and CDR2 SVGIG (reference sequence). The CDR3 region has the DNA TGTGCCTGGAGACAGAACTATGGCTACACCTTC. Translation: CAWRQNYGYTF.

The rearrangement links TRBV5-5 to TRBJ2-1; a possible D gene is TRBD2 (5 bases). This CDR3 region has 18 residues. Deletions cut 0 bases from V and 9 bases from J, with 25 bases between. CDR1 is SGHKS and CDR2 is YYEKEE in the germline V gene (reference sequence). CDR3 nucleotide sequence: TGTGCCAGCAGCTTGGGGCATTCGACGGGATCCCATCATAGTGAGCAGTTCTTC. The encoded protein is CASSLGHSTGSHHSEQFF.